The clone carrying this T cell receptor beta chain was detected ten times or more. All patients reached thyroid surgery having received no treatment beforehand. This record belongs to a study of metastatic and nonmetastatic thyroid tumors. The CDR3 sequence is 14 residues long. Germline loops: CDR1 LNHDA, CDR2 SQIVND (reference sequence). Trimming removed 6 bases from V and 3 bases from J; junction bases left unmatched: 7. With MiXCR, TCRdb called clones anew from the PCR reads. The data hold tens of thousands of clones, with less than 15% observed a single time. V is TRBV19 and J is TRBJ2-7; 8 nucleotides line up with TRBD1. Sequencing was carried out using blood. This clonotype was sampled from a female donor with papillary thyroid cancer or a benign thyroid nodule (not recorded which). Some clones in this sample may be carry-over from other donors' samples. The CDR3 protein is CASRAAGQVYEQYF. CDR3 in DNA: TGTGCCAGTAGGGCCGCGGGACAGGTCTACGAGCAGTACTTC.